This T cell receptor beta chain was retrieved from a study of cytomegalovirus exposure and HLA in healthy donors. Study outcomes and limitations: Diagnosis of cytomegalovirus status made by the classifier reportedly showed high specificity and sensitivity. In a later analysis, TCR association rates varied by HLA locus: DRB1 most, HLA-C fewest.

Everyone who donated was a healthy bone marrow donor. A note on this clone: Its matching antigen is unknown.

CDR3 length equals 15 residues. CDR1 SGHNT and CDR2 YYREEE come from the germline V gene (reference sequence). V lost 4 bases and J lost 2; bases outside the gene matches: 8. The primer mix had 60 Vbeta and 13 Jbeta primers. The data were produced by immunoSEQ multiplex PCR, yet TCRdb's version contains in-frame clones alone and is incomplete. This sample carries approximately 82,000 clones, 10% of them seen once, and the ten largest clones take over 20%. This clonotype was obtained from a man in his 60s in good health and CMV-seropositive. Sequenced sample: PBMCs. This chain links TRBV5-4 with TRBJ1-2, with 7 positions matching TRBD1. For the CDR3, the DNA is TGTGCCAGCAGCCAGGGCCCGACAGGGAACTATGGCTACACCTTC. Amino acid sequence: CASSQGPTGNYGYTF.